This T cell receptor beta chain was obtained from a study of blood T cell repertoires in COVID-19. Study context: The samples span acute and convalescent COVID-19 from the United States, Italy and Spain.

Sequenced by immunoSEQ multiplex PCR; TCRdb stores in-frame clones only, minus some. This table has hundreds of thousands of clones, 70% to 90% appearing once. From germline, CDR1 is SGHRS and CDR2 YFSETQ. The CDR3 totals 17 residues. The junction had 13 bases not matched to a gene; V was cut back by 4 bases and J by 4 bases. This TCR came from a man between 18 and 35 years old with COVID-19, enrolled during active disease. Sequencing used peripheral blood. The chain couples TRBV5-1 to TRBJ1-2; TRBD1 agrees at 10 bases. This CDR3 reads CASSQPRGTGASYGYTF. The CDR3, as DNA: TGCGCCAGCAGCCAGCCCCGGGGGACAGGGGCCTCCTATGGCTACACCTTC.